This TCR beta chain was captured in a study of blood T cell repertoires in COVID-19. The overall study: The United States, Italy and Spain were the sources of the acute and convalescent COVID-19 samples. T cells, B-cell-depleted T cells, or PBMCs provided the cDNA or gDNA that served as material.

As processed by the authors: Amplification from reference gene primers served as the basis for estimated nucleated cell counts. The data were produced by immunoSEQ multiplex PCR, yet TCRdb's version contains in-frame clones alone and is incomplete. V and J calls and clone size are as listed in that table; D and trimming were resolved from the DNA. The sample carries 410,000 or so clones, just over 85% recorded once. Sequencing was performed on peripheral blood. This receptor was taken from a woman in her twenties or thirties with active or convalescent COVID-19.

CDR3 loop: CASGPGGEQYF. CDR3 nucleotide sequence: TGTGCCAGCGGGCCGGGGGGCGAGCAGTACTTC. This sequence joins TRBV27 and TRBJ2-7; 7 bases are shared with TRBD2. CDR1 and CDR2 from the germline V gene are MNHEY and SMNVEV (reference sequence). V gave up 8 bases and J gave up 6 bases; unmatched junction bases: 4. This CDR3 is 11 amino acids long.